Listed here are 27 T cell receptor beta chains from one sample, sequenced in a study of cytomegalovirus exposure and HLA in healthy donors. PCR was performed using 60 Vbeta and 13 Jbeta primers. Produced via immunoSEQ multiplex PCR; TCRdb's table is partial and in-frame only. In the table there are some 130,000 clones, just over 70% of which are singletons. The sample comprised PBMCs. These receptors were obtained from a woman in her sixties or seventies in good health and CMV-seropositive.

The rearrangement links TRBV12-5 to TRBJ2-1; possibly TRBD1 for D (5 bases). The CDR3 runs 13 residues. Trimming took off 8 bases at V and 5 bases at J, with 13 bases between the two ends. From germline, CDR1 is LGHNT and CDR2 FRNRAP. The CDR3 nucleotides are TGTGCTAGTACACAGGTTGGGGACAATGAGCAGTTCTTC. This gives the protein CASTQVGDNEQFF.

The chain is built from TRBV5-1 and TRBJ1-3, with TRBD1 matching 7 bases. Looked up from germline, CDR1 is SGHRS and CDR2 is YFSETQ. The CDR3 totals 16 residues. With 2 bases clipped from V and 0 bases from J, the junction kept 5 bases outside the gene matches. DNA of the CDR3: TGCGCCAGCAGCTTAAGCCGGGACAGCTCTGGAAACACCATATATTTT. Translating gives CASSLSRDSSGNTIYF.

The rearrangement joins TRBV6-4 to TRBJ1-2, with a tentative D call TRBD1 (5 bases). There are 11 residues in the CDR3. Deletions cut 6 bases from V and 9 bases from J, with 11 bases between. Per germline, CDR1 MRHNA and CDR2 SNTAGT. CDR3 bases: TGTGCCAGCAGCAAGTCAGGGCGCTACACCTTC. The encoded protein is CASSKSGRYTF.

The rearrangement joins TRBV4-1 to TRBJ2-7, with unresolved D. This CDR3 has 15 amino acids. V lost 3 bases to trimming and J lost 3 bases, with 15 bases between them. Germline loops: CDR1 MGHRA, CDR2 YSYEKL. The CDR3 DNA sequence: TGCGCCAGCAGCCAGGCCCCCCCGCAGAACTACGAGCAGTACTTC. It translates to CASSQAPPQNYEQYF.

This chain uses TRBV6-1 with TRBJ2-5; TRBD1 aligns across 7 bases. In germline, CDR1 is MNHNS, CDR2 SASEGT. V lost 6 bases, J lost 1 base, and 5 bases stayed unmatched. The CDR3 length is 14 residues. CDR3 loop: CASRTQGTQETQYF. The DNA of the CDR3 is TGTGCCAGCAGGACACAGGGGACCCAAGAGACCCAGTACTTC.

The rearrangement uses TRBV6-1 and TRBJ1-4; no reliable D call. V was trimmed by 3 bases and J by 2 bases, leaving 4 bases between them. The CDR3 extends over 13 amino acids. Germline values: CDR1 MNHNS, CDR2 SASEGT. CDR3 loop: CASSDATNEKLFF. CDR3 coding DNA: TGTGCCAGCAGTGACGCGACTAATGAAAAACTGTTTTTT.

The chain is built from TRBV12-5 and TRBJ1-1; unclear D gene. This CDR3 comprises 13 residues. Trimming left V 2 bases short and J 2 bases short, with 6 bases between. The germline V gene has CDR1 LGHNT and CDR2 FRNRAP. CDR3 amino acids: CASGLQVNTEAFF. The CDR3 DNA sequence: TGTGCTAGTGGTTTGCAGGTAAACACTGAAGCTTTCTTT.

The CDR3 DNA sequence: TGTGCCAGCAGCCCTCAAGGGGCGGAGACGGGCACTGAAGCTTTCTTT. Amino acid sequence: CASSPQGAETGTEAFF. This chain uses TRBV7-6 with TRBJ1-1, with D tentatively TRBD1 (5 bases). The germline V gene has CDR1 SGHVS and CDR2 FNYEAQ. This CDR3 comprises 16 residues. Trimming removed 5 bases from V and 4 bases from J, with 20 bases in between.

The V gene is TRBV2, the J gene TRBJ2-4; tentatively, D is TRBD2 (6 bases). V was trimmed by 1 base and J by 7 bases, leaving 11 bases between them. Germline lookup yields CDR1 SNHLY and CDR2 FYNNEI. The CDR3 has 14 residues. As DNA, the CDR3 is TGTGCCAGCAGTGAAGTCACGGGGAGGAACATTCAGTACTTC. Its protein product is CASSEVTGRNIQYF.

The V call is TRBV6-6, the J call TRBJ1-2; the match to TRBD1 covers 8 bases. CDR3 length: 15 amino acids. Germline V CDR1 and CDR2: MNHNY, SVGAGI (reference sequence). The J segment lost 4 bases and the V segment lost 7 bases, leaving 11 bases of the junction unmatched. CDR3 DNA: TGTGCCAGCACCAACCAGGACAGGGAGTTCTATGGCTACACCTTC. Protein sequence: CASTNQDREFYGYTF.

The rearrangement joins TRBV10-2 to TRBJ2-3; 8 positions match TRBD2. In germline, CDR1 is WSHSY, CDR2 SAAADI. V was clipped by 4 bases and J by 4 bases; unmatched bases: 4. The CDR3 totals 14 residues. CDR3 in amino acids: CASSAGGAADTQYF. The CDR3 DNA sequence: TGCGCCAGCAGTGCGGGGGGGGCCGCAGATACGCAGTATTTT.

The chain links TRBV5-1 to TRBJ1-2; TRBD1 is a possible D gene (6 bases). CDR1 and CDR2 (germline): SGHRS, YFSETQ. Trimming removed 5 bases from V and 4 bases from J, with 18 bases in between. This CDR3 contains 15 residues. CDR3 sequence reads: CASSPGYQGIYGYTF. CDR3 DNA sequence: TGCGCCAGCAGTCCGGGGTACCAGGGGATCTATGGCTACACCTTC.

The chain joins TRBV5-1 to TRBJ1-2; tentative D call: TRBD1 (6 bases). Trimming stripped 1 base from V and 4 bases from J, with 11 bases between. Germline values: CDR1 SGHRS, CDR2 YFSETQ. The CDR3 extends over 14 amino acids. CDR3 DNA sequence: TGCGCCAGCAGCTTGTCGACAGGAACCTATGGCTACACCTTC. Its protein product is CASSLSTGTYGYTF.

This sequence joins TRBV6-1 and TRBJ2-7; D is ambiguous. The CDR3 totals 12 residues. Trimming took 7 bases from V and 3 from J, leaving 10 bases between them. Germline loops: CDR1 MNHNS, CDR2 SASEGT. CDR3 coding DNA: TGTGCCAGCATTTCAGACATCTACGAGCAGTACTTC. Its translation: CASISDIYEQYF.

The genes are TRBV2 and TRBJ1-2; no clear D. This CDR3 comprises 12 residues. Germline CDR1 reads SNHLY; CDR2 reads FYNNEI. V was pared by 6 bases and J by 4 bases, with 9 bases between. CDR3 bases: TGTGCCAGCAGCCACAAATCCTATGGCTACACCTTC. This gives the protein CASSHKSYGYTF.

This chain joins TRBV18 and TRBJ1-4, with 9 bases matching TRBD1. Trimming took 6 bases from V and 5 from J; bases not matched to a gene: 4. CDR3 length: 14 residues. Germline CDR1 and CDR2: KGHSH and LQKENI. CDR3: CASSPGQGNEKLFF. The CDR3 DNA sequence: TGTGCCAGCTCCCCGGGACAGGGAAATGAAAAACTGTTTTTT.

This chain joins TRBV11-2 and TRBJ2-3, with 7 bases lining up with TRBD2. Per the germline V gene, CDR1 is SGHAT and CDR2 is FQNNGV. The CDR3 totals 13 residues. With V trimmed by 1 base and J by 5 bases, 0 bases remained unmatched. CDR3 sequence: CASSLGGRDTQYF. CDR3 DNA sequence: TGTGCCAGCAGCTTAGGCGGGAGAGATACGCAGTATTTT.

This CDR3 reads CASSMDRGYGYTF. The CDR3 DNA sequence: TGTGCCAGCTCAATGGACAGGGGTTATGGCTACACCTTC. The V and J genes are TRBV18 and TRBJ1-2, with 9 bases matching TRBD1. V shed 5 bases, J shed 5 bases, and the junction held 3 bases outside the gene matches. Germline assignment: CDR1 KGHSH and CDR2 LQKENI. The CDR3 is made up of 13 amino acids.

This clone has only one observation. V is TRBV6-1 and J is TRBJ1-1; TRBD1 aligns across 10 bases. There are 16 residues in the CDR3. CDR1 and CDR2 from the germline V gene are MNHNS and SASEGT. J gave up 1 base and V 2 bases, and 4 bases lay outside the gene matches. The CDR3 region is CASSERQGAWNTEAFF. CDR3 nucleotide sequence: TGTGCCAGCAGTGAAAGACAGGGGGCCTGGAACACTGAAGCTTTCTTT.

The V call is TRBV19, the J call TRBJ2-5; D perhaps matches TRBD1 (6 bases). There are 14 residues in the CDR3. Trimming stripped 6 bases from V and 2 bases from J, with 13 bases between. From germline, CDR1 is LNHDA and CDR2 SQIVND (reference sequence). This CDR3 is CASRADRTQETQYF. Here the CDR3 DNA reads TGTGCCAGTAGAGCTGACAGGACACAAGAGACCCAGTACTTC.

This clone has only one observation. The chain uses TRBV11-2 and TRBJ2-1; 12 positions match TRBD2. The V gene end was trimmed by 5 bases and the J gene end by 7 bases; junction bases not matched to a gene: 6. The CDR3 is made up of 15 amino acids. The germline CDR1 and CDR2 sequences are SGHAT and FQNNGV. The CDR3 loop is CASSITSGGTNEQFF. CDR3 nucleotide sequence: TGTGCCAGCAGCATCACTAGCGGGGGGACAAATGAGCAGTTCTTC.

The chain combines TRBV7-2 with TRBJ2-5; 12 bases map to TRBD2. The CDR3 spans 16 residues. The germline gives CDR1 SGHTA, CDR2 FQGNSA. V was clipped by 4 bases and J by 5 bases; unmatched bases: 8. CDR3 residues: CASSSPLAGGRETQYF. CDR3 coding DNA: TGTGCCAGCAGCTCTCCTCTAGCGGGGGGGCGGGAGACCCAGTACTTC.

In this sample, this clone turned up once. The CDR3 bases are TGTGCCAGTAGTATCCAGACAGGGGCCCTTACTAACTATGGCTACACCTTC. Translation gives CASSIQTGALTNYGYTF. The chain carries TRBV19 and TRBJ1-2; 8 bases agree with TRBD1. V was clipped by 3 bases and J by 0 bases; unmatched bases: 9. Germline values: CDR1 LNHDA, CDR2 SQIVND (reference sequence). The CDR3 has 17 residues.

About this clone itself: An end of the junction differs from the germline gene, which may be a read error. This specimen includes other DNA sequences encoding the same CDR3. The chain combines TRBV4-1 with TRBJ1-1, with D perhaps TRBD1 (5 bases). Germline V gene lookup returns CDR1 MGHRA and CDR2 YSYEKL. This CDR3 spans 15 amino acids. This CDR3 reads CASSHAQGYLPEAFF. CDR3 DNA: TGCGCCAGCAGCCATGCCCAGGGATATCTGCCTGAAGCCTTCTTT.

The rearrangement joins TRBV19 to TRBJ1-2; D call uncertain. Germline CDR1 LNHDA, CDR2 SQIVND (reference sequence). V was cut by 6 bases and J by 4 bases, with 12 bases left in between. This CDR3 comprises 13 residues. As DNA, the CDR3 is TGTGCCAGTAGGGTGGAGGAGCGCTATGGCTACACCTTC. Its translation is CASRVEERYGYTF.

This sequence joins TRBV6-6 and TRBJ1-1; possible D gene TRBD1, 6 bases. V was pared by 7 bases and J by 5 bases, with 17 bases between. Looked up from germline, CDR1 is MNHNY and CDR2 is SVGAGI (reference sequence). The CDR3 runs to 14 residues. The CDR3 nucleotides are TGTGCCAGCACTGTACAGGGAGTTGGGACTGAAGCTTTCTTT. It specifies CASTVQGVGTEAFF.

V usage is TRBV7-3 and J usage is TRBJ1-1; tentatively, D is TRBD1 (5 bases). The CDR3 is made up of 15 amino acids. The V end was cut by 4 bases, the J end by 0 bases, with 12 bases between. Germline-derived CDR1 and CDR2 are SGHTA and FQGTGA. CDR3 DNA: TGTGCCAGCAGCTATCGGGAGGGGATGAACACTGAAGCTTTCTTT. Protein: CASSYREGMNTEAFF.